This T cell receptor beta chain was documented in a study of T cell repertoires in cytomegalovirus infection. Across the whole study: Used in the study were CMV epitopes, some recently identified and HLA-C-restricted, others well-studied and HLA-B-restricted. Carrying CMV and the relevant HLA type showed in public TCR beta signatures.

Trimming took 2 bases from V and 8 from J, leaving 21 bases between them. Germline values: CDR1 SEHNR, CDR2 FQNEAQ (reference sequence). The CDR3 runs 16 residues. TCRdb re-analysed the reads in MiXCR, keeping a single row per CDR3 protein. The repertoire holds roughly 350,000 distinct CDR3 sequences, about 32% seen once, with about 13% in the top ten. Turning to this clonotype: Its cognate antigen is unknown.

The clonotype originates from a human donor in good health (CMV status not recorded). Some clones in this sample may be carry-over from other donors' samples. Specimen: cultured PBMCs, collected from culture after CMV antigen stimulation. The chain is built from TRBV7-9 and TRBJ1-2; D perhaps matches TRBD1 (5 bases). CDR3 sequence reads: CASSLNPLGQYGGYTF. CDR3 bases: TGTGCCAGCAGCTTAAATCCCCTTGGACAATACGGGGGCTACACCTTC.